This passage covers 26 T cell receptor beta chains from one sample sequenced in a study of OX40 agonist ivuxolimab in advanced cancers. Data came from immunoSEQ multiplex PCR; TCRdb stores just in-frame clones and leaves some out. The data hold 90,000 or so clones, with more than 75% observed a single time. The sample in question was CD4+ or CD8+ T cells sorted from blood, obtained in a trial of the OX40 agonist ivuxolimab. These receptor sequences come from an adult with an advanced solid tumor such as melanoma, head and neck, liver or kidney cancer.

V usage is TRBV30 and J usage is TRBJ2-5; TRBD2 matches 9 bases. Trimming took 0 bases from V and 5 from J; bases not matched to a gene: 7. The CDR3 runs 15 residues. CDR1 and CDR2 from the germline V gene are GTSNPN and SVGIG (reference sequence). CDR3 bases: TGTGCCTGGAGTGTAGGGCTAGCGGGGTTGGAGACCCAGTACTTC. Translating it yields CAWSVGLAGLETQYF.

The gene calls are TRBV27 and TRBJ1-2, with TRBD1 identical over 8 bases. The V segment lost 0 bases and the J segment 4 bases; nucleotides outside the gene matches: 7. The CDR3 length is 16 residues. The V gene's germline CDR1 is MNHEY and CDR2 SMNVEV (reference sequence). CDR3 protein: CASSLSFPGGGYGYTF. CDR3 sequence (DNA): TGTGCCAGCAGTTTATCGTTCCCAGGGGGCGGCTATGGCTACACCTTC.

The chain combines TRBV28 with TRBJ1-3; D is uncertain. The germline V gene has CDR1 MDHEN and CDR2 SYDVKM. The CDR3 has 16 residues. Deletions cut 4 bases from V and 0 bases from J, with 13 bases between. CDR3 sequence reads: CASSSLTRPSGNTIYF. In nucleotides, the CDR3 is TGTGCCAGCAGTTCCTTAACTCGGCCCTCTGGAAACACCATATATTTT.

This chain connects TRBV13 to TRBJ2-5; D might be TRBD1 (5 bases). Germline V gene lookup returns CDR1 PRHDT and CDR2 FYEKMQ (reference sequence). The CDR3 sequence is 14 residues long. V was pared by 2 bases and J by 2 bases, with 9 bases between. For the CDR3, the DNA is TGTGCCAGCAGCTTATTCTCAGGGCAAGAGACCCAGTACTTC. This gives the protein CASSLFSGQETQYF.

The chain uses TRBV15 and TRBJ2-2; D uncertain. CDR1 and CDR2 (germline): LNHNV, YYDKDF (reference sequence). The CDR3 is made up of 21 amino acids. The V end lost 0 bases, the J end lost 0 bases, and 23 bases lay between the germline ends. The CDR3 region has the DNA TGTGCCACCAGCAGAGATCTCCCGGCTAGGGCGTTTGTACCGAACACCGGGGAGCTGTTTTTT. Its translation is CATSRDLPARAFVPNTGELFF. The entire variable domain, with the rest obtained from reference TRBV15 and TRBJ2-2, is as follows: DAMVIQNPRYQVTQFGKPVTLSCSQTLNHNVMYWYQQKSSQAPKLLFHYYDKDFNNEADTPDNFQSRRPNTSFCFLDIRSPGLGDTAMYLCATSRDLPARAFVPNTGELFFGEGSRLTVL.

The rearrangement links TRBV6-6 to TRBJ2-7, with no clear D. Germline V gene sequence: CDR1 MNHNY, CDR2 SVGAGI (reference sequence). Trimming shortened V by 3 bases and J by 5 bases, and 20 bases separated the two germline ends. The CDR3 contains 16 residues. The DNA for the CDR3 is TGTGCCAGCAGTTATCGCCCGTTATCCCGCGCTCACGAGCAGTACTTC. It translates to CASSYRPLSRAHEQYF.

CDR3 residues: CASSLRGTRGYNEQFF. The CDR3 DNA follows: TGTGCCAGCAGCCTACGGGGGACTAGGGGCTACAATGAGCAGTTCTTC. The V call is TRBV7-2, the J call TRBJ2-1, with 8 bases fitting TRBD2. The ends lost 5 bases at V and 3 bases at J; junction bases unmatched: 9. CDR1 SGHTA and CDR2 FQGNSA come from the germline V gene. This CDR3 is built from 16 residues.

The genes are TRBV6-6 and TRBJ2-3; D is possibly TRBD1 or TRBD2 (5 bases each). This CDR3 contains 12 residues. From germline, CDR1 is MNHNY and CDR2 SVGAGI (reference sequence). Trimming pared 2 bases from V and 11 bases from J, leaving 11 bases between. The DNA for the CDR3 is TGTGCCAGCAGTTACGACGGGACGAAGCAGTATTTT. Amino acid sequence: CASSYDGTKQYF.

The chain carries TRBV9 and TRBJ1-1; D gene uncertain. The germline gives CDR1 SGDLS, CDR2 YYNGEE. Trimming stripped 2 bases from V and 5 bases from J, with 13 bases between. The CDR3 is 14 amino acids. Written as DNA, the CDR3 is TGTGCCAGCAGCGTGAGCGCCCTAGGGACTGAAGCTTTCTTT. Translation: CASSVSALGTEAFF.

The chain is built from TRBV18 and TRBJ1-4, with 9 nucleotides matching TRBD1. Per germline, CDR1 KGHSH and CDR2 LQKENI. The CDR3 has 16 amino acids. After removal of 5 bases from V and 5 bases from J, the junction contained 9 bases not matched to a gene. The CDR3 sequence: CASSMDRGSGNEKLFF. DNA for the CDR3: TGTGCCAGCTCAATGGACAGGGGAAGTGGGAATGAAAAACTGTTTTTT.

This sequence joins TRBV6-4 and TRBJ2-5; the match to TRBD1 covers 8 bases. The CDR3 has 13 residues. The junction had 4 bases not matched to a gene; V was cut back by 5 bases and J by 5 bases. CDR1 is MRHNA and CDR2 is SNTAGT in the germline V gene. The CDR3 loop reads CASSPTGVETQYF. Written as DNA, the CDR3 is TGTGCCAGCAGTCCGACAGGGGTGGAGACCCAGTACTTC.

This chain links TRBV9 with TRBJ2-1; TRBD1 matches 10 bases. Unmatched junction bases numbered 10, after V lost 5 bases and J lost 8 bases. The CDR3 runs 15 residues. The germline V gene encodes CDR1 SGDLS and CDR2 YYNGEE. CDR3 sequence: CASRYRDRGVDEQFF. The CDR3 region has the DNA TGTGCCAGCAGATACCGGGACAGGGGCGTGGATGAGCAGTTCTTC.

CDR3 DNA sequence: TGTGCCAGCAGCCAAGACCCCGGATACTATGGCTACACCTTC. Translated: CASSQDPGYYGYTF. The chain couples TRBV14 to TRBJ1-2; D is unclear. V was shortened by 0 bases and J by 3 bases, with 8 bases between the two germline ends. Germline CDR1 and CDR2: SGHDN and FVKESK. The CDR3 has 14 amino acids.

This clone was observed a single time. The DNA for the CDR3 is TGCAGCGTTGAAGCGGGGATAGCGGGATTCACAGATACGCAGTATTTT. Translating it yields CSVEAGIAGFTDTQYF. The gene calls are TRBV29-1 and TRBJ2-3, with 8 bases that match TRBD2. CDR1 and CDR2 (germline): SQVTM, ANQGSEA. The V segment lost 1 base and the J segment 2 bases; nucleotides outside the gene matches: 8. This CDR3 has 16 residues.

The CDR3 nucleotides are TGCGCCAGCAGTCAACCGGGACAGAGCTCCTACGAGCAGTACTTC. Protein product: CASSQPGQSSYEQYF. The chain employs TRBV5-1 and TRBJ2-7, with 7 bases matching TRBD1. The CDR3 sequence is 15 residues long. Germline V gives CDR1 SGHRS, CDR2 YFSETQ. Trimming cost V 5 bases and J 0 bases; bases outside gene matches: 8.

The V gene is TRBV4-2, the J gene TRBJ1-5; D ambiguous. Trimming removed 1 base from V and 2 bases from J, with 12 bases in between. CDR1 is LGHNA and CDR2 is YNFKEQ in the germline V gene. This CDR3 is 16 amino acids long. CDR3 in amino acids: CASSQVGGEGNQPQHF. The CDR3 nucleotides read TGTGCCAGCAGCCAAGTTGGCGGGGAAGGCAATCAGCCCCAGCATTTT.

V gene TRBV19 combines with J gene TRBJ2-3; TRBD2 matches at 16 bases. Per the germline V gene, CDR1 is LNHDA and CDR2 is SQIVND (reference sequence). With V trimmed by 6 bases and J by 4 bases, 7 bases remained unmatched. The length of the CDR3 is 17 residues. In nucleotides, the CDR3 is TGTGCCAGTAGCCCTCAGGGACTAGCGGGAGGGCCAGATACGCAGTATTTT. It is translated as CASSPQGLAGGPDTQYF.

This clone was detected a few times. CDR3 sequence: CASSERVTNTEAFF. In DNA, the CDR3 is TGTGCCAGCAGTGAAAGGGTGACTAACACTGAAGCTTTCTTT. The genes are TRBV2 and TRBJ1-1; D not resolved. CDR1 SNHLY and CDR2 FYNNEI come from the germline V gene. The CDR3 extends over 14 amino acids. Trimming took 2 bases from V and 2 from J, leaving 9 bases between them. The variable domain in full, completed from reference TRBV2 and TRBJ1-1, reads EPEVTQTPSHQVTQMGQEVILRCVPISNHLYFYWYRQILGQKVEFLVSFYNNEISEKSEIFDDQFSVERPDGSNFTLKIRSTKLEDSAMYFCASSERVTNTEAFFGQGTRLTVV.

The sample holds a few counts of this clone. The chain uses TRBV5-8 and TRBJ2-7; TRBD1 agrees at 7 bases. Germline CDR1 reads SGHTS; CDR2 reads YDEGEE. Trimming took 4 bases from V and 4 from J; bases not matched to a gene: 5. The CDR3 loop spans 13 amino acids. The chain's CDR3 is CASSPGQMYEQYF. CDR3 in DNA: TGTGCCAGCAGCCCGGGACAGATGTACGAGCAGTACTTC.

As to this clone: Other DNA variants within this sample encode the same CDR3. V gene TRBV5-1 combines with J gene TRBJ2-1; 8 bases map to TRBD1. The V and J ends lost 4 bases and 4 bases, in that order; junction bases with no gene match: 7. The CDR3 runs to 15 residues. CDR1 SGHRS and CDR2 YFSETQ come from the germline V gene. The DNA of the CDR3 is TGCGCCAGCAGCCCCGGACAGGGTACATACAATGAGCAGTTCTTC. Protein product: CASSPGQGTYNEQFF.

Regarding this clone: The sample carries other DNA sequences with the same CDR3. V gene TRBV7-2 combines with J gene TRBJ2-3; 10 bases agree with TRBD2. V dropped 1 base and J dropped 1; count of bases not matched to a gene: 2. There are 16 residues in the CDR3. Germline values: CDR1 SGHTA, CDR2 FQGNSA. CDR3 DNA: TGTGCCAGCAGCTTAGGGCTAGCGGGAGGCACAGATACGCAGTATTTT. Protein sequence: CASSLGLAGGTDTQYF.

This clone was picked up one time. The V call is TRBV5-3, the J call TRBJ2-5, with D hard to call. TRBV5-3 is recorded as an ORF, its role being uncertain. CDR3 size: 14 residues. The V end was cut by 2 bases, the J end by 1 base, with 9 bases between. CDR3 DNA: TGTGCCAGAAGCTTTGGGCGGACCCAAGAGACCCAGTACTTC. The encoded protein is CARSFGRTQETQYF.

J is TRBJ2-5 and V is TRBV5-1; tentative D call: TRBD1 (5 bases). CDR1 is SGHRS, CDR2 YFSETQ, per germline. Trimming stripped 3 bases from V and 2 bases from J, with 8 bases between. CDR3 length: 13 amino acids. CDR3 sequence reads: CASSSQGQETQYF. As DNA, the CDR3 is TGCGCCAGCAGCTCGCAGGGACAAGAGACCCAGTACTTC.

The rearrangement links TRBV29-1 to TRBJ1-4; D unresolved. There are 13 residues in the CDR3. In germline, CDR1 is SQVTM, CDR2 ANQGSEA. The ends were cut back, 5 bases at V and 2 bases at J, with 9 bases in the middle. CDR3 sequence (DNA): TGCAGCGTTATGGGAGGGACTAATGAAAAACTGTTTTTT. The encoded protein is CSVMGGTNEKLFF.

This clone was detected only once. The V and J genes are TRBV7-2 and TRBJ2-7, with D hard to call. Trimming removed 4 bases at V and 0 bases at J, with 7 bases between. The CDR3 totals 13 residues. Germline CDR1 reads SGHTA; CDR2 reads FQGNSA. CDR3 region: CASSSDPSYEQYF. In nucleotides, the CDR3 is TGTGCCAGCAGCTCCGACCCCTCCTACGAGCAGTACTTC.

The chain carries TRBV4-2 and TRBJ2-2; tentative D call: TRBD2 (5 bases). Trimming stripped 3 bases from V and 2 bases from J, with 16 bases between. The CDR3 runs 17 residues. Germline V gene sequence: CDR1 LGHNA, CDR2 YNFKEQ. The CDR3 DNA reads TGTGCCAGCAGCCAGCGATCCCTCGGGGTAAACACCGGGGAGCTGTTTTTT. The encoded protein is CASSQRSLGVNTGELFF.